The rows below give T cell receptor beta chains drawn from one sample of a study of memory CD4+ T cells and cytomegalovirus serostatus. TCRdb's table, derived via immunoSEQ multiplex PCR, lists solely in-frame clones and lacks some. Among 58,000 or so clones listed, about 80% were seen once. Sequencing used memory CD4+ T cells from blood. The receptors here all came from an adult in good health and CMV-seropositive. Both conserved end residues are part of each CDR3. Each record gives: V gene, clone size, J gene, D gene, CDR3 protein, CDR3 DNA. A D gene is named only where the DNA matches it firmly. The size entry is marked missing in some rows and otherwise reads once, few, many or a size class.

v_gene: TRBV27; abundance: few; j_gene: TRBJ2-3; d_gene: TRBD2; CDR3aa: CASSQRGWGTSSTDTQYF; CDR3nt: TGTGCCAGCAGCCAACGGGGGTGGGGGACTAGCTCCACAGATACGCAGTATTTT
v_gene: TRBV5-5; abundance: NA; j_gene: TRBJ2-1; d_gene: TRBD2; CDR3aa: CASSPSVSGRSHNEQFF; CDR3nt: TGTGCCAGCAGCCCATCGGTCAGCGGGAGGTCCCACAATGAGCAGTTCTTC
v_gene: TRBV19; abundance: NA; j_gene: TRBJ1-1; d_gene: NA; CDR3aa: CASSLYVNTEAFF; CDR3nt: TGTGCCAGTAGTCTATACGTGAACACTGAAGCTTTCTTT
v_gene: TRBV27; abundance: few; j_gene: TRBJ2-7; d_gene: NA; CDR3aa: CASSGRDPYEQYF; CDR3nt: TGTGCCAGCAGTGGGCGGGACCCCTACGAGCAGTACTTC
v_gene: TRBV25-1; abundance: NA; j_gene: TRBJ1-5; d_gene: NA; CDR3aa: CASSVGVQPQHF; CDR3nt: TGTGCCAGCAGTGTAGGGGTACAGCCCCAGCATTTT
v_gene: TRBV11-2; abundance: few; j_gene: TRBJ1-1; d_gene: NA; CDR3aa: CASSLSRGTEAFF; CDR3nt: TGTGCCAGCAGCTTATCTAGGGGCACTGAAGCTTTCTTT
v_gene: TRBV7-9; abundance: NA; j_gene: TRBJ1-5; d_gene: NA; CDR3aa: CASSLISNQPQHF; CDR3nt: TGTGCCAGCAGCTTGATTAGCAATCAGCCCCAGCATTTT
v_gene: TRBV15; abundance: NA; j_gene: TRBJ1-4; d_gene: NA; CDR3aa: CATSVNRAWNEKLFF; CDR3nt: TGTGCCACCAGCGTTAACAGGGCCTGGAATGAAAAACTGTTTTTT
v_gene: TRBV5-1; abundance: NA; j_gene: TRBJ2-1; d_gene: NA; CDR3aa: CASRAFPRDEQFF; CDR3nt: TGCGCCAGCCGAGCATTTCCGAGGGATGAGCAGTTCTTC
v_gene: TRBV5-1; abundance: NA; j_gene: TRBJ2-3; d_gene: NA; CDR3aa: CASSLATDTQYF; CDR3nt: TGCGCCAGCAGCTTGGCCACAGATACGCAGTATTTT
v_gene: TRBV18; abundance: NA; j_gene: TRBJ2-3; d_gene: NA; CDR3aa: CASSPSISTDTQYF; CDR3nt: TGTGCCAGCTCACCTTCAATCAGCACAGATACGCAGTATTTT
v_gene: TRBV6-1; abundance: once; j_gene: TRBJ2-1; d_gene: NA; CDR3aa: CASSEMNYNEQFF; CDR3nt: TGTGCCAGCAGTGAAATGAATTATAATGAGCAGTTCTTC
v_gene: TRBV28; abundance: NA; j_gene: TRBJ1-2; d_gene: NA; CDR3aa: CASSSPYGYTF; CDR3nt: TGTGCCAGCAGCTCTCCCTATGGCTACACCTTC
v_gene: TRBV7-3; abundance: NA; j_gene: TRBJ2-2; d_gene: TRBD1; CDR3aa: CASSRQGTGELFF; CDR3nt: TGTGCCAGCAGTCGACAGGGGACCGGGGAGCTGTTTTTT
v_gene: TRBV30; abundance: NA; j_gene: TRBJ1-1; d_gene: NA; CDR3aa: CAWTRGSGYTEAFF; CDR3nt: TGTGCCTGGACGAGGGGAAGTGGGTACACTGAAGCTTTCTTT
v_gene: TRBV7-6; abundance: few; j_gene: TRBJ2-1; d_gene: NA; CDR3aa: CASSPNLGEQFF; CDR3nt: TGTGCCAGCAGCCCCAATCTCGGTGAGCAGTTCTTC
v_gene: TRBV7-6; abundance: NA; j_gene: TRBJ2-1; d_gene: NA; CDR3aa: CASSPRRNEQFF; CDR3nt: TGTGCCAGCAGCCCAAGAAGGAATGAGCAGTTCTTC
v_gene: TRBV5-1; abundance: NA; j_gene: TRBJ2-1; d_gene: TRBD2; CDR3aa: CASSLTSGSIDEQFF; CDR3nt: TGCGCCAGCAGCTTGACGAGCGGGAGTATCGATGAGCAGTTCTTC
v_gene: TRBV6-6; abundance: NA; j_gene: TRBJ2-3; d_gene: TRBD2; CDR3aa: CASSQRENTQYF; CDR3nt: TGTGCCAGCAGCCAGCGGGAGAATACGCAGTATTTT
v_gene: TRBV10-3; abundance: few; j_gene: TRBJ2-2; d_gene: TRBD1; CDR3aa: CAISESGQGAGELFF; CDR3nt: TGTGCCATCAGTGAGTCGGGACAGGGGGCCGGGGAGCTGTTTTTT
v_gene: TRBV7-8; abundance: NA; j_gene: TRBJ2-1; d_gene: NA; CDR3aa: CASSPAYSYNEQFF; CDR3nt: TGTGCCAGCAGCCCCGCGTACTCCTACAATGAGCAGTTCTTC
v_gene: TRBV12-2; abundance: many; j_gene: TRBJ2-3; d_gene: NA; CDR3aa: CASRLVLVGRGRDTQYF; CDR3nt: TGTGCAAGTCGCTTGGTTCTGGTCGGGAGGGGCAGAGATACGCAGTATTTT
v_gene: TRBV6-6; abundance: NA; j_gene: TRBJ2-5; d_gene: NA; CDR3aa: CASSSLGQTQYF; CDR3nt: TGTGCCAGCAGTTCCCTTGGCCAGACCCAGTACTTC
v_gene: TRBV6-1; abundance: NA; j_gene: TRBJ1-4; d_gene: NA; CDR3aa: CASSGKTGRWGNEKLFF; CDR3nt: TGCGCCAGCAGTGGAAAGACAGGTCGATGGGGTAATGAAAAACTGTTTTTT
v_gene: TRBV6-6; abundance: NA; j_gene: TRBJ2-7; d_gene: NA; CDR3aa: CASSPLEEQYF; CDR3nt: TGTGCCAGCAGTCCTCTAGAAGAGCAGTACTTC
v_gene: TRBV6-1; abundance: NA; j_gene: TRBJ1-1; d_gene: NA; CDR3aa: CASSPPPRRGTEAFF; CDR3nt: TGTGCCAGCAGTCCTCCTCCCCGCCGAGGCACTGAAGCTTTCTTT
v_gene: TRBV19; abundance: NA; j_gene: TRBJ2-3; d_gene: TRBD2; CDR3aa: CASSISVSGRTGDTQYF; CDR3nt: TGTGCCAGTAGTATCAGCGTTAGCGGGAGGACCGGAGATACGCAGTATTTT
v_gene: TRBV5-6; abundance: NA; j_gene: TRBJ1-2; d_gene: TRBD1; CDR3aa: CASSFGTDPVYGYTF; CDR3nt: TGTGCCAGCAGCTTTGGGACAGATCCCGTCTATGGCTACACCTTC
v_gene: TRBV2; abundance: NA; j_gene: TRBJ2-5; d_gene: NA; CDR3aa: CASSESGSGKETQYF; CDR3nt: TGTGCCAGCAGTGAATCCGGTAGCGGCAAGGAGACCCAGTACTTC
v_gene: TRBV10-3; abundance: NA; j_gene: TRBJ1-1; d_gene: NA; CDR3aa: CAISEAGAGTEAFF; CDR3nt: TGTGCCATCAGTGAGGCAGGGGCGGGCACTGAAGCTTTCTTT
v_gene: TRBV11-2; abundance: NA; j_gene: TRBJ2-3; d_gene: TRBD1; CDR3aa: CASRQAGGRSDTQYF; CDR3nt: TGTGCCAGCAGGCAGGCAGGGGGTCGTTCGGATACGCAGTATTTT
v_gene: TRBV18; abundance: NA; j_gene: TRBJ2-7; d_gene: NA; CDR3aa: CASSPAGPERGEQYF; CDR3nt: TGTGCCAGCTCACCGGCCGGACCGGAGAGGGGCGAGCAGTACTTC
v_gene: TRBV7-2; abundance: NA; j_gene: TRBJ1-1; d_gene: NA; CDR3aa: CASSLLPEGNTEAFF; CDR3nt: TGTGCCAGCAGCTTATTGCCGGAAGGGAACACTGAAGCTTTCTTT
v_gene: TRBV11-3; abundance: NA; j_gene: TRBJ2-3; d_gene: NA; CDR3aa: CASGPSGGGTDTQYF; CDR3nt: TGTGCCAGCGGGCCGTCCGGGGGCGGTACAGATACGCAGTATTTT
v_gene: TRBV6-4; abundance: NA; j_gene: TRBJ1-5; d_gene: TRBD1; CDR3aa: CASKSGTGVDQPQHF; CDR3nt: TGTGCCAGCAAAAGTGGGACAGGGGTGGATCAGCCCCAGCATTTT
v_gene: TRBV6-5; abundance: NA; j_gene: TRBJ1-4; d_gene: NA; CDR3aa: CASSRERDEKLFF; CDR3nt: TGTGCCAGCAGCCGGGAGAGGGATGAAAAACTGTTTTTT
v_gene: TRBV28; abundance: NA; j_gene: TRBJ2-2; d_gene: NA; CDR3aa: CASSLLGGANTGELFF; CDR3nt: TGTGCCAGCAGTTTATTAGGCGGTGCGAACACCGGGGAGCTGTTTTTT
v_gene: TRBV9; abundance: NA; j_gene: TRBJ1-5; d_gene: NA; CDR3aa: CASSGDLTGPQHF; CDR3nt: TGTGCCAGCAGCGGAGACCTAACAGGGCCCCAGCATTTT
v_gene: TRBV6-1; abundance: NA; j_gene: TRBJ1-4; d_gene: TRBD1; CDR3aa: CASSGQGINEKLFF; CDR3nt: TGTGCCAGCAGTGGACAGGGCATCAATGAAAAACTGTTTTTT
v_gene: TRBV19; abundance: NA; j_gene: TRBJ1-4; d_gene: TRBD1; CDR3aa: CASSTSGGKLFF; CDR3nt: TGTGCCAGTAGTACCTCAGGGGGTAAACTGTTTTTT
v_gene: TRBV6-9; abundance: NA; j_gene: TRBJ2-4; d_gene: TRBD1; CDR3aa: CASSYNLDRENIQYF; CDR3nt: TGTGCCAGCAGTTACAACCTTGACAGGGAAAACATTCAGTACTTC